Listed below are T cell receptor beta chains from one sample, sequenced in a study of response to subunit inactivated influenza vaccine. TCRdb itself ran the RT-PCR reads through MiXCR, one entry per CDR3 protein. The sample yields about half a million distinct CDR3 sequences, roughly 23% seen once. The source material was CD4+ T cells sorted from PBMCs, sampled approximately 5 days after vaccination. Source of these receptors: a man aged 50 to 59 who received an inactivated influenza vaccine. The conserved cysteine and the conserved F or W are not part of the CDR3 here.

CDR3 length: 11; J gene: TRBJ1-6; V gene: TRBV6-2/TRBV6-3; CDR3 protein: ASKWDRGSPLH
CDR3 length: 9; J gene: TRBJ1-1; V gene: TRBV20-1; CDR3 protein: SASAPPEAF
CDR3 length: 11; J gene: TRBJ2-5; V gene: TRBV20-1; CDR3 protein: SAGGTTLGTQY
CDR3 length: 11; J gene: TRBJ2-5; V gene: TRBV29-1; CDR3 protein: SVEKTDPRTQY
CDR3 length: 11; J gene: TRBJ1-5; V gene: TRBV12-3/TRBV12-4; CDR3 protein: ASSSHGNQPQH
CDR3 length: 14; J gene: TRBJ2-2; V gene: TRBV4-2; CDR3 protein: ASSHILGKNTGELF
CDR3 length: 14; J gene: TRBJ2-1; V gene: TRBV24-1; CDR3 protein: ATSDLHGGGYNEQF
CDR3 length: 13; J gene: TRBJ1-4; V gene: TRBV5-1; CDR3 protein: ASSLNKGENEKLF
CDR3 length: 13; J gene: TRBJ2-7; V gene: TRBV12-3/TRBV12-4; CDR3 protein: ASSKRGGAGLEQY
CDR3 length: 15; J gene: TRBJ1-2; V gene: TRBV4-3; CDR3 protein: ASSQWTGGTGLYGYT
CDR3 length: 14; J gene: TRBJ2-2; V gene: TRBV7-8; CDR3 protein: ASSSEGGHLTGELF
CDR3 length: 11; J gene: TRBJ2-7; V gene: TRBV27; CDR3 protein: ASSRFGAYEQY
CDR3 length: 12; J gene: TRBJ2-1; V gene: TRBV10-3; CDR3 protein: AISAGTGVNEQF
CDR3 length: 10; J gene: TRBJ2-5; V gene: TRBV20-1; CDR3 protein: SASTGEETQY
CDR3 length: 12; J gene: TRBJ2-5; V gene: TRBV7-8; CDR3 protein: ASSLPHRKETQY
CDR3 length: 13; J gene: TRBJ1-6; V gene: TRBV12-3/TRBV12-4; CDR3 protein: ASSWTGGVNSPLH
CDR3 length: 13; J gene: TRBJ1-5; V gene: TRBV19; CDR3 protein: ASSASGAGNQPQH
CDR3 length: 14; J gene: TRBJ2-1; V gene: TRBV19; CDR3 protein: ASSILSGSGYNEQF
CDR3 length: 13; J gene: TRBJ1-3; V gene: TRBV9; CDR3 protein: ASSRDRRSGNTIY
CDR3 length: 11; J gene: TRBJ2-7; V gene: TRBV20-1; CDR3 protein: SATSRGAYEQY
CDR3 length: 10; J gene: TRBJ2-7; V gene: TRBV7-9; CDR3 protein: ASSSSAYEQY
CDR3 length: 14; J gene: TRBJ2-3; V gene: TRBV20-1; CDR3 protein: SANRGSGDNTDTQY
CDR3 length: 10; J gene: TRBJ1-2; V gene: TRBV29-1; CDR3 protein: SVGGGGYGYT
CDR3 length: 15; J gene: TRBJ2-2; V gene: TRBV6-2/TRBV6-3; CDR3 protein: ASSLYKTSGRTGELF
CDR3 length: 14; J gene: TRBJ2-1; V gene: TRBV7-9; CDR3 protein: ASSFDTGAGYNEQF
CDR3 length: 13; J gene: TRBJ1-6; V gene: TRBV4-2; CDR3 protein: ASSQGNSYNSPLH
CDR3 length: 14; J gene: TRBJ2-3; V gene: TRBV4-2; CDR3 protein: ASSPGLAGKVDTQY
CDR3 length: 12; J gene: TRBJ2-7; V gene: TRBV11-2; CDR3 protein: ASSFTSGGYEQY
CDR3 length: 12; J gene: TRBJ1-5; V gene: TRBV5-1; CDR3 protein: ASSFGTEGQPQH
CDR3 length: 12; J gene: TRBJ1-2; V gene: TRBV6-2/TRBV6-3; CDR3 protein: ATTYSTMGYGYT
CDR3 length: 13; J gene: TRBJ2-1; V gene: TRBV18; CDR3 protein: ASSRDWASYNEQF
CDR3 length: 12; J gene: TRBJ2-5; V gene: TRBV5-1; CDR3 protein: ASNSGTLQETQY
CDR3 length: 12; J gene: TRBJ2-3; V gene: TRBV5-1; CDR3 protein: ASSLSGGSHTQY
CDR3 length: 9; J gene: TRBJ2-1; V gene: TRBV29-1; CDR3 protein: SGRVYNEQF
CDR3 length: 12; J gene: TRBJ1-5; V gene: TRBV7-2; CDR3 protein: ASSLRQGGQPQH
CDR3 length: 13; J gene: TRBJ2-6; V gene: TRBV2; CDR3 protein: ASSVGFSGANVLT
CDR3 length: 11; J gene: TRBJ2-1; V gene: TRBV7-9; CDR3 protein: ASSLSSYNEQF
CDR3 length: 12; J gene: TRBJ2-3; V gene: TRBV20-1; CDR3 protein: SARIRGSTDTQY
CDR3 length: 11; J gene: TRBJ2-1; V gene: TRBV10-3; CDR3 protein: AISESAVHEQF
CDR3 length: 13; J gene: TRBJ1-1; V gene: TRBV27; CDR3 protein: ASSLSGGVGTEAF
CDR3 length: 15; J gene: TRBJ2-5; V gene: TRBV4-2; CDR3 protein: ASSQEAGGLSPWSQY
CDR3 length: 11; J gene: TRBJ2-1; V gene: TRBV5-8; CDR3 protein: ASSLEGTRRQF
CDR3 length: 13; J gene: TRBJ2-2; V gene: TRBV6-2/TRBV6-3; CDR3 protein: ASSLEGLAGGELF
CDR3 length: 13; J gene: TRBJ1-4; V gene: TRBV15; CDR3 protein: ATSSYEGEAEKLF
CDR3 length: 14; J gene: TRBJ2-6; V gene: TRBV7-2; CDR3 protein: ASSPQVRSGANVLT